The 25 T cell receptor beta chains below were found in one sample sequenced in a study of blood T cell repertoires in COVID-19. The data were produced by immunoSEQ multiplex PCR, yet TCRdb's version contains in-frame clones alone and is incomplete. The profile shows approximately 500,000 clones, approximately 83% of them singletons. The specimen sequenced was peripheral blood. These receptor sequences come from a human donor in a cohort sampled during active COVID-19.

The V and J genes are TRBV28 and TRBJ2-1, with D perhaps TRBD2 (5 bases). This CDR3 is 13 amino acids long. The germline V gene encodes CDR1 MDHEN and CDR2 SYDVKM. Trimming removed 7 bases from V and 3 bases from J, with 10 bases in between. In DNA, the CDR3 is TGTGCCAGCAAGGCAGGAGGCTACAATGAGCAGTTCTTC. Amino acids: CASKAGGYNEQFF.

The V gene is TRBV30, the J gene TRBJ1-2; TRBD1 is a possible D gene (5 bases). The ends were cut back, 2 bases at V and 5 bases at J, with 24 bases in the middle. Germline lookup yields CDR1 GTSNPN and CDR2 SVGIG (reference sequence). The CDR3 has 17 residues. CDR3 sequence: CAWSSARRGPGGYGYTF. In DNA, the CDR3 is TGTGCCTGGAGTTCGGCCCGGCGGGGCCCCGGAGGGTATGGCTACACCTTC.

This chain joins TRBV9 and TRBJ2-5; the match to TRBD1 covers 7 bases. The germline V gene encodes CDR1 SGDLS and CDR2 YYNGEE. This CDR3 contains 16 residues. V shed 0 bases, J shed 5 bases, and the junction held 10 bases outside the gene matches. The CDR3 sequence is CASSVDIQGPGETQYF. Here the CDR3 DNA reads TGTGCCAGCAGCGTAGATATACAGGGGCCAGGGGAGACCCAGTACTTC.

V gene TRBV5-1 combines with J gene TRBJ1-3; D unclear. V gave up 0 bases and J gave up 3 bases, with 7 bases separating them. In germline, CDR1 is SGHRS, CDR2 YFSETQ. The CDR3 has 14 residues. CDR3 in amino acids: CASSLDSSGNTIYF. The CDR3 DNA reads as TGCGCCAGCAGCTTGGACAGTAGTGGAAACACCATATATTTT. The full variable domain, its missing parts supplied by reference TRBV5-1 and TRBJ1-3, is KAGVTQTPRYLIKTRGQQVTLSCSPISGHRSVSWYQQTPGQGLQFLFEYFSETQRNKGNFPGRFSGRQFSNSRSEMNVSTLELGDSALYLCASSLDSSGNTIYFGEGSWLTVV.

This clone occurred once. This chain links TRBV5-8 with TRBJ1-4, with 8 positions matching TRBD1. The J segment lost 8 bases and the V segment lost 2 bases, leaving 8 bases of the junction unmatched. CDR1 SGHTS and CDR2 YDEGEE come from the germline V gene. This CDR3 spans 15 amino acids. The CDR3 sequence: CASSLGGQGGEKLFF. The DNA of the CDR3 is TGTGCCAGCAGCTTAGGAGGACAGGGAGGCGAAAAACTGTTTTTT.

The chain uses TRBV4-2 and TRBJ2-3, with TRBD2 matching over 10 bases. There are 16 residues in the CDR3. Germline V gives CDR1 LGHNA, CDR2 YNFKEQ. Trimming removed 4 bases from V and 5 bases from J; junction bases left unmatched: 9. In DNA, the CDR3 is TGTGCCAGCAGCCTAAGCGGGAGGGCCAAGTTAGATACGCAGTATTTT. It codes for CASSLSGRAKLDTQYF.

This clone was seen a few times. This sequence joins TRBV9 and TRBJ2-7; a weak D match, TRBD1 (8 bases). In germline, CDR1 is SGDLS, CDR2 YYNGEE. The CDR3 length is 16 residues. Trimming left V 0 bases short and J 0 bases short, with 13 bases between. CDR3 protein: CASSVATGGDSYEQYF. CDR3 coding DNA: TGTGCCAGCAGCGTAGCTACAGGGGGGGACTCCTACGAGCAGTACTTC. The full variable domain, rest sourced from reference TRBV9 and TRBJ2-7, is DSGVTQTPKHLITATGQRVTLRCSPRSGDLSVYWYQQSLDQGLQFLIQYYNGEERAKGNILERFSAQQFPDLHSELNLSSLELGDSALYFCASSVATGGDSYEQYFGPGTRLTVT.

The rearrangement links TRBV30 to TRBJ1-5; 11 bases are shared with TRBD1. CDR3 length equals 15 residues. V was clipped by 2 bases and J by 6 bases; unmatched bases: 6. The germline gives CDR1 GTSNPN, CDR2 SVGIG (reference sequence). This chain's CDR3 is CAWSSGQGASQPQHF. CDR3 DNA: TGTGCCTGGAGTTCAGGACAGGGGGCATCTCAGCCCCAGCATTTT.

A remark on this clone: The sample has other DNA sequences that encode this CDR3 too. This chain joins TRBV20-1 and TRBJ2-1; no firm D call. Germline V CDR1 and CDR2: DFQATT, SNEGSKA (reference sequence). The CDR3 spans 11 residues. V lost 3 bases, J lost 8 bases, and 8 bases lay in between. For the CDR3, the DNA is TGCAGTGCTAGTGTTGGAGATGAGCAGTTCTTC. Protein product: CSASVGDEQFF.

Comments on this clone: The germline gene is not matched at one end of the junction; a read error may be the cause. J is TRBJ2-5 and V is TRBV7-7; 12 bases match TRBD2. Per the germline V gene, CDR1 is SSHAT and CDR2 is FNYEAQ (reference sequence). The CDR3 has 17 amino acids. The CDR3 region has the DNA TGTGCTAGCAGCTTAGATCTAGCGGGAGGGCCCGGGGAGACCCAGTACTTC. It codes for CASSLDLAGGPGETQYF. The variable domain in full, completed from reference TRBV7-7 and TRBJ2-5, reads GAGVSQSPRYKVTKRGQDVTLRCDPISSHATLYWYQQALGQGPEFLTYFNYEAQPDKSGLPSDRFSAERPEGSISTLTIQRTEQRDSAMYRCASSLDLAGGPGETQYFGPGTRLLVL.

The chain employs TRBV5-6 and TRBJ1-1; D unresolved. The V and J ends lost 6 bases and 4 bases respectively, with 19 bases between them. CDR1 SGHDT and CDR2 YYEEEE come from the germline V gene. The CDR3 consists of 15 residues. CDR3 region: CASNTRGLGVTEAFF. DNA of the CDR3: TGTGCCAGCAACACTAGAGGCTTGGGTGTCACTGAAGCTTTCTTT.

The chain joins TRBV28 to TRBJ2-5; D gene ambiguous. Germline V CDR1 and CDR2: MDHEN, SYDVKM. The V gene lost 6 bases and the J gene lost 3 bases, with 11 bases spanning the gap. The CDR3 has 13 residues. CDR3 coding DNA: TGTGCCAGCAGACCTCGGGTCAAAGAGACCCAGTACTTC. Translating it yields CASRPRVKETQYF.

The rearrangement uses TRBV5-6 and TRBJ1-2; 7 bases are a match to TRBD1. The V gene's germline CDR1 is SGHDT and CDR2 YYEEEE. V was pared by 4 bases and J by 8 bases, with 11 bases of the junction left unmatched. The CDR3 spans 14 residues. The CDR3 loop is CASSPETGLGGYTF. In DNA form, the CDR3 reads TGTGCCAGCAGCCCAGAGACAGGGCTGGGAGGCTACACCTTC. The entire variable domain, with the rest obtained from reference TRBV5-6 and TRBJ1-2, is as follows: DAGVTQSPTHLIKTRGQQVTLRCSPKSGHDTVSWYQQALGQGPQFIFQYYEEEERQRGNFPDRFSGHQFPNYSSELNVNALLLGDSALYLCASSPETGLGGYTFGSGTRLTVV.

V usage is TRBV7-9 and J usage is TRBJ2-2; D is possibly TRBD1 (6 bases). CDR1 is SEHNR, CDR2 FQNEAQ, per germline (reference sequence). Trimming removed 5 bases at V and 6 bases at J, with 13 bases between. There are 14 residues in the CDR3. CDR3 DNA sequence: TGTGCCAGCAGCCCTACAGGGCTCCCCGGGGAGCTGTTTTTT. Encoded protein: CASSPTGLPGELFF. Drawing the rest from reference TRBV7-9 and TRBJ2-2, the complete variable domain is DTGVSQNPRHKITKRGQNVTFRCDPISEHNRLYWYRQTLGQGPEFLTYFQNEAQLEKSRLLSDRFSAERPKGSFSTLEIQRTEQGDSAMYLCASSPTGLPGELFFGEGSRLTVL.

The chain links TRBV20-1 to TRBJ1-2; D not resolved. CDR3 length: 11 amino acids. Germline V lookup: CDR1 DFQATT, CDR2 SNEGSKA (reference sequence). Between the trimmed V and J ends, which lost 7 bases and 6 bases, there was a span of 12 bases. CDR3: CSVPRPDGYTF. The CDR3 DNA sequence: TGCAGTGTTCCTAGGCCTGATGGCTACACCTTC.

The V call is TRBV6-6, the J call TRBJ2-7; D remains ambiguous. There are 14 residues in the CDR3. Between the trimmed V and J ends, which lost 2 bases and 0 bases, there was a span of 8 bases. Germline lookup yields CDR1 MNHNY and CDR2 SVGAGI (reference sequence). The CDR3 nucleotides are TGTGCCAGCAGTTACAGCGTACTCTCCTACGAGCAGTACTTC. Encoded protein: CASSYSVLSYEQYF.

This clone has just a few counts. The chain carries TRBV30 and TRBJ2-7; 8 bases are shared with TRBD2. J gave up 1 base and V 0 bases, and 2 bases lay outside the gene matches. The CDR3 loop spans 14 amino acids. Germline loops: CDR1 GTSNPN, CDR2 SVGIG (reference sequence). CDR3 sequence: CAWSVGGRSYEQYF. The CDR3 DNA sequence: TGTGCCTGGAGTGTAGGCGGGAGGTCCTACGAGCAGTACTTC. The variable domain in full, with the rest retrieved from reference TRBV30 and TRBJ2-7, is SQTIHQWPATLVQPVGSPLSLECTVEGTSNPNLYWYRQAAGRGLQLLFYSVGIGQISSEVPQNLSASRPQDRQFILSSKKLLLSDSGFYLCAWSVGGRSYEQYFGPGTRLTVT.

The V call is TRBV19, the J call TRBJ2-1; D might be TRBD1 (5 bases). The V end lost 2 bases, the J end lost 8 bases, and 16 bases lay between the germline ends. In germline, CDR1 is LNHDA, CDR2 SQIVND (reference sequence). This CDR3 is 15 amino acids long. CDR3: CASSIRGRDQDEQFF. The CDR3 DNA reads TGTGCCAGTAGTATAAGGGGCAGGGATCAGGATGAGCAGTTCTTC.

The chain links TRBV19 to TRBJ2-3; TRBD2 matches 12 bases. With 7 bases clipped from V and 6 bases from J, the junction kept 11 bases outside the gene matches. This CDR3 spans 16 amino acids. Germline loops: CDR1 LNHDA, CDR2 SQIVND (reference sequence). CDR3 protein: CASTPRTSGTRDTQYF. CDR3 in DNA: TGTGCCAGTACCCCCAGGACTAGCGGGACCCGCGATACGCAGTATTTT. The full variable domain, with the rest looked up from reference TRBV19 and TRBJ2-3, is DGGITQSPKYLFRKEGQNVTLSCEQNLNHDAMYWYRQDPGQGLRLIYYSQIVNDFQKGDIAEGYSVSREKKESFPLTVTSAQKNPTAFYLCASTPRTSGTRDTQYFGPGTRLTVL.

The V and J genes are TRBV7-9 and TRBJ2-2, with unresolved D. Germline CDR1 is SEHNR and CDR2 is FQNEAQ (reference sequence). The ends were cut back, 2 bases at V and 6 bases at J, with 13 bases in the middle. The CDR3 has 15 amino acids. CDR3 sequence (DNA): TGTGCCAGCAGCTTACGAGACGTAGCTTCCGGGGAGCTGTTTTTT. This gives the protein CASSLRDVASGELFF. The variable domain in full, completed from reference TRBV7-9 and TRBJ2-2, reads DTGVSQNPRHKITKRGQNVTFRCDPISEHNRLYWYRQTLGQGPEFLTYFQNEAQLEKSRLLSDRFSAERPKGSFSTLEIQRTEQGDSAMYLCASSLRDVASGELFFGEGSRLTVL.

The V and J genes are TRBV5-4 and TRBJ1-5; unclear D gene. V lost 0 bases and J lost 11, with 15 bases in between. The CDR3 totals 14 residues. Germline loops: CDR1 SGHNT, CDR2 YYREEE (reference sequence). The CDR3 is CASSLDSSIESQHF. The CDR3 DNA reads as TGTGCCAGCAGCTTGGACAGCTCAATCGAGTCCCAGCATTTT.

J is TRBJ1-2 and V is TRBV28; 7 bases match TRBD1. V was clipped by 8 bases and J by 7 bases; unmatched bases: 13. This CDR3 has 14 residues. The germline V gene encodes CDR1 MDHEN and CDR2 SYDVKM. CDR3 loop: CASDGTGDLGGYTF. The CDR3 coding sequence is TGTGCCAGCGACGGAACAGGGGATCTTGGTGGCTACACCTTC.

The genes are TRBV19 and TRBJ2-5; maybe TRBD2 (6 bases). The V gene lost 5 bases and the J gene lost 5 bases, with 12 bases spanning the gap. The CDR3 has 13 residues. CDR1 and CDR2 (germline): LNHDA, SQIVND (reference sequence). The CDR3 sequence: CASSYGGEETQYF. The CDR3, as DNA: TGTGCCAGTAGTTACGGGGGTGAGGAGACCCAGTACTTC.

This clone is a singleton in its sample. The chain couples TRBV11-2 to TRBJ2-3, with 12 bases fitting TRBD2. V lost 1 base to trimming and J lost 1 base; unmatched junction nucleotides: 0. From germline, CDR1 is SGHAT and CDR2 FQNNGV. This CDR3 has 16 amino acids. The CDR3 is CASSLGLAGGTDTQYF. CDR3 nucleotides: TGTGCCAGCAGCTTAGGACTAGCGGGAGGCACAGATACGCAGTATTTT.

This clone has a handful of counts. The CDR3 region is CASSYAGEGPYEQYF. CDR3 coding DNA: TGTGCCAGCAGTTACGCAGGGGAGGGACCCTACGAGCAGTACTTC. This sequence joins TRBV6-5 and TRBJ2-7, with D perhaps matching TRBD2 (7 bases). Germline CDR1 reads MNHEY; CDR2 reads SVGAGI. The CDR3 length is 15 residues. Trimming removed 2 bases from V and 2 bases from J, with 13 bases in between.